The source of this TCR beta chain is a study of cytotoxic CD8 clonotypes in ibrutinib-treated CLL. Profiled with immunoSEQ multiplex PCR; TCRdb holds only in-frame clones, not every one. The sample records about 160,000 clones, over 65% being singletons. The V segment lost 4 bases and the J segment 7 bases; nucleotides outside the gene matches: 5. The germline gives CDR1 SGHDN, CDR2 FVKESK. The CDR3 runs 15 residues. The rearrangement joins TRBV14 to TRBJ1-6; 9 nucleotides line up with TRBD1. The sequence came from a human donor with chronic lymphocytic leukemia. The material was PBMCs, obtained after 12 months of ibrutinib treatment. The CDR3 is CASSRGDRANSPLHF. The DNA of the CDR3 is TGTGCCAGCAGCCGAGGGGACAGGGCGAATTCACCCCTCCACTTT.